The TCR beta chain under discussion was sequenced for a study of blood T cell repertoires in COVID-19. Study context: Both acute and convalescent COVID-19 samples were obtained from the United States, Italy and Spain. From T cells, B-cell-depleted T cells, or PBMCs came the material, which was cDNA or gDNA.

In the original processing: Counts of nucleated cells, estimated from reference gene primer amplification, were obtained. Produced via immunoSEQ multiplex PCR; TCRdb's table is partial and in-frame only. V and J calls plus clone size are reproduced from that table; the DNA served to infer D and trimming. The repertoire consists of 140,000 to 150,000 clones, with 84% occurring once and the leading ten covering roughly 10%. Germline V gene lookup returns CDR1 SGHNT and CDR2 YENEEA. The CDR3 runs 13 residues. V lost 0 bases and J 3 bases, leaving 5 bases between the germline ends. This clone has only one observation.

The sample comprised peripheral blood. The receptor was derived from a man aged 55 to 70 with active or convalescent COVID-19. The rearrangement uses TRBV11-3 and TRBJ1-2; a weak D match, TRBD1 (5 bases). The CDR3 bases are TGTGCCAGCAGCTTAGACAGGGACTATGGCTACACCTTC. Encoded protein: CASSLDRDYGYTF.